A single sample is the source of the 6 T cell receptor beta chains below, sequenced in a study of T-cell reconstitution after alpha-beta-depleted transplantation in children. Unique molecular identifiers were incorporated during preparation of the TCRbeta library. TCRdb re-derived calls from the PCR reads in MiXCR, one entry per CDR3 protein. The sample has some 200,000 distinct CDR3 sequences; roughly 6.5% are singletons. The sequencing here drew on PBMCs, taken before TCRalphabeta/CD19-depleted stem cell transplant. These receptors all stem from a girl under three years old with combined immunodeficiency, due to receive a stem cell transplant.

V gene TRBV4-1 combines with J gene TRBJ2-7; the D gene could be TRBD1 or TRBD2 (6 bases each). V lost 1 base, J lost 5 bases, and 15 bases lay in between. The CDR3 consists of 15 residues. Germline CDR1 MGHRA, CDR2 YSYEKL. The CDR3 here is CASSQVFRGGDEQYF. CDR3 nucleotide sequence: TGCGCCAGCAGCCAAGTGTTCAGGGGAGGTGACGAGCAGTACTTC.

This clonotype was observed a few times. This chain joins TRBV29-1 and TRBJ2-7; 8 positions match TRBD1. Germline assignment: CDR1 SQVTM and CDR2 ANQGSEA. This CDR3 has 15 residues. Trimming took 2 bases from V and 4 from J; bases not matched to a gene: 10. The CDR3 here is CSVENRDRSIYEQYF. The CDR3 DNA reads as TGCAGCGTTGAAAACCGGGACAGGTCTATTTACGAGCAGTACTTC.

This clonotype showed up many times. The chain is built from TRBV27 and TRBJ2-1; D uncertain. V was shortened by 3 bases and J by 4 bases, with 13 bases between the two germline ends. The CDR3 consists of 15 residues. Germline V lookup: CDR1 MNHEY, CDR2 SMNVEV (reference sequence). The CDR3 DNA is TGTGCCAGCAGTTTTGGGTTTCCTCGTTACAATGAGCAGTTCTTC. Residues: CASSFGFPRYNEQFF.

This clonotype was detected ten times or more. The chain recombines TRBV5-5 with TRBJ2-7; 11 bases agree with TRBD1. Germline V gene sequence: CDR1 SGHKS, CDR2 YYEKEE (reference sequence). The CDR3 is 16 residues long. Losses at the gene ends were 4 bases for V and 3 bases for J; bases not matched to a gene: 9. CDR3 residues: CASSPWLGQGVYEQYF. The CDR3 nucleotides read TGTGCCAGCAGCCCCTGGTTGGGACAGGGGGTCTACGAGCAGTACTTC.

This clonotype was detected many times. J is TRBJ2-5 and V is TRBV29-1; D is unresolved. The CDR3 sequence is 12 residues long. V was pared by 2 bases and J by 13 bases, with 17 bases between. CDR1 is SQVTM, CDR2 ANQGSEA, per germline. CDR3 DNA: TGCAGCGTTGAAATGACGACCGTTGAACGGTACTTC. Its protein product is CSVEMTTVERYF.

This clonotype has ten or more counts. The chain is built from TRBV4-1 and TRBJ2-3; 10 nucleotides line up with TRBD1. V lost 4 bases, J lost 2 bases, and 3 bases stayed unmatched. The CDR3 is 15 residues long. Germline-derived CDR1 and CDR2 are MGHRA and YSYEKL. The CDR3 protein is CASSPGQGITDTQYF. The DNA for the CDR3 is TGCGCCAGCAGCCCGGGACAGGGGATCACAGATACGCAGTATTTT.